The T cell receptor beta chain under discussion was sequenced for a study of blood T cells in healthy people across ages. Study results and caveats: Diversity of TCR beta per million T cells declined in a roughly linear way with age.

Sample-barcoded 5' priming and a J-beta primer mix drove a second PCR of about 7 to 12 cycles. Samples each returned at least 3 million CDR3-containing paired-end reads. TCRdb re-derived calls from the 5' RACE reads in MiXCR, one entry per CDR3 protein. The sample consists of approximately 600,000 distinct CDR3 sequences, roughly 53% of them appearing once. Healthy Caucasian individuals from Russia aged about 6 to 95 served as donors. Every donor contributed about 10 milliliters of peripheral blood by blood draw. V lost 6 bases and J lost 7, with 25 bases in between. CDR1 is MDHEN, CDR2 SYDVKM, per germline. The CDR3 is made up of 16 amino acids. Concerning this clonotype: What it recognizes is unknown.

The sequence was obtained from a man aged 60 to 69 in good health. Sequencing was done on a sample of blood. This chain connects TRBV28 to TRBJ2-7; perhaps TRBD2 as D (6 bases). Here the CDR3 DNA reads TGTGCCAGCAGATCTGTGCGGGACTCAGGACACTATGAGCAGTACTTC. This gives the protein CASRSVRDSGHYEQYF.